This entry features one T cell receptor beta chain sequence. Trimming took 1 base from V and 2 from J, leaving 11 bases between them. Germline CDR1 is SGHNT and CDR2 is YYREEE (reference sequence). The CDR3 has 15 residues. With random hexamers, roughly 0.45 to 1 ug RNA was reverse transcribed. TCRdb re-called the immunoSEQ multiplex PCR reads through MiXCR, storing one row per CDR3 protein. The repertoire includes roughly 110,000 distinct CDR3 sequences, roughly 90% of them detected once, and approximately 0.12% sits in the top ten. This sample is drawn from a study of CD8 T cells in Susac syndrome. The chain recombines TRBV5-4 with TRBJ2-3, with D perhaps TRBD2 (6 bases). Sequenced: CD8+ T cells from PBMCs. The receptor was isolated from a human donor in good health. The CDR3 DNA reads as TGTGCCAGCAGCTTGACGGCTAGCGACACAGATACGCAGTATTTT. It yields the protein CASSLTASDTDTQYF.